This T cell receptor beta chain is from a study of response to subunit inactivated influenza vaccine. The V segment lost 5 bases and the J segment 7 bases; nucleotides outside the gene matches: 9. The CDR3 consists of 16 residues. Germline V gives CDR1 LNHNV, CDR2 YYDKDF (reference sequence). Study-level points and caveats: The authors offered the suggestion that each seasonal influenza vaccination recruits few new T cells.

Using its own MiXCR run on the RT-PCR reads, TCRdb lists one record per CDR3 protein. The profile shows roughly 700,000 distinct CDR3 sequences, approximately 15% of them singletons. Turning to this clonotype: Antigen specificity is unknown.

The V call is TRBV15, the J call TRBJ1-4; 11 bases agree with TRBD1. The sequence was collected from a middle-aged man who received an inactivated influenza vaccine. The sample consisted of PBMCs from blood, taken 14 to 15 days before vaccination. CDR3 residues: CATSVMGQGVREKLFF. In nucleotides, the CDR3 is TGTGCCACCAGCGTAATGGGACAGGGGGTTCGTGAAAAACTGTTTTTT.